Below are 9 T cell receptor beta chains sequenced from a single sample in a study of OX40 agonist ivuxolimab in advanced cancers. Receptors were amplified or captured by the immunoSEQ multiplex PCR assay. In its TCRdb copy, this immuneACCESS table keeps in-frame sequences only and misses some clones. Where compared with another copy, unresolved V genes explain less than half of these, and the others have no known cause. The sample records approximately 82,000 clones, approximately 85% of which are singletons. The top ten clonotypes cover roughly 2.5% of the sample. The sample was CD4+ or CD8+ T cells sorted from blood, taken in a trial of the OX40 agonist ivuxolimab. All receptors derive from an adult with an advanced solid tumor such as melanoma, head and neck, liver or kidney cancer.

The chain employs TRBV5-4 and TRBJ1-6; D gene ambiguous. Trimming removed 2 bases from V and 7 bases from J, with 7 bases in between. The CDR3 is made up of 13 amino acids. In germline, CDR1 is SGHNT, CDR2 YYREEE (reference sequence). CDR3 region: CASSLNENSPLHF. The CDR3 nucleotides are TGTGCCAGCAGCTTAAACGAGAATTCACCCCTCCACTTT.

This clone was seen a few times. The chain links TRBV19 to TRBJ2-7, with no clear D. Germline CDR1 is LNHDA and CDR2 is SQIVND (reference sequence). Trimming shortened V by 6 bases and J by 5 bases, and 14 bases separated the two germline ends. The CDR3 totals 13 residues. CDR3 sequence: CASSVGRSNEQYF. The CDR3 DNA reads as TGTGCCAGTAGCGTGGGTAGGTCCAACGAGCAGTACTTC.

The rearrangement links TRBV5-1 to TRBJ1-1; D gene unclear. V gave up 4 bases and J gave up 0 bases, with 13 bases separating them. There are 15 residues in the CDR3. The germline gives CDR1 SGHRS, CDR2 YFSETQ. The CDR3 spells CASSPEEALNTEAFF. CDR3 DNA sequence: TGCGCCAGCAGCCCAGAGGAAGCCCTGAACACTGAAGCTTTCTTT.

The CDR3 DNA is TGTGCCAGCAGTTTAGAGGCAACTCAGCCCCAGCATTTT. This sequence encodes CASSLEATQPQHF. The chain links TRBV6-1 to TRBJ1-5; D unresolved. V gave up 5 bases and J gave up 6 bases, with 11 bases separating them. Germline assignment: CDR1 MNHNS and CDR2 SASEGT. The length of the CDR3 is 13 residues.

The chain links TRBV5-8 to TRBJ2-3, with 11 positions matching TRBD1. Germline CDR1 is SGHTS and CDR2 is YDEGEE. J gave up 4 bases and V 3 bases, and 1 base lay outside the gene matches. The CDR3 runs to 14 residues. CDR3 region: CASSWDRGSDTQYF. CDR3 bases: TGTGCCAGCAGCTGGGACAGGGGGTCAGATACGCAGTATTTT.

The chain combines TRBV28 with TRBJ1-2; D is possibly TRBD1 (5 bases). The germline V gene encodes CDR1 MDHEN and CDR2 SYDVKM. This CDR3 comprises 14 residues. The V and J ends lost 5 bases and 6 bases respectively, with 16 bases between them. Written as DNA, the CDR3 is TGTGCCAGCAGTCCCGACAGACAGCCACATGGCTACACCTTC. It translates to CASSPDRQPHGYTF.

This chain connects TRBV18 to TRBJ1-1; no definite D call. The CDR3 has 15 amino acids. Per the germline V gene, CDR1 is KGHSH and CDR2 is LQKENI. The V end was cut by 1 base, the J end by 3 bases, with 12 bases between. The DNA of the CDR3 is TGTGCCAGCTCACCACTCGTGGGTGGGGACACTGAAGCTTTCTTT. It codes for CASSPLVGGDTEAFF.

This chain joins TRBV28 and TRBJ1-1, with D uncertain. V was shortened by 1 base and J by 1 base, with 4 bases between the two germline ends. Germline CDR1 and CDR2: MDHEN and SYDVKM. The CDR3 runs 13 residues. This chain's CDR3 is CASSLSGNTEAFF. CDR3 coding DNA: TGTGCCAGCAGTTTATCCGGGAACACTGAAGCTTTCTTT.

V is TRBV2 and J is TRBJ1-4, with TRBD1 as a possible D gene (5 bases). This CDR3 is built from 15 residues. Trimming shortened V by 1 base and J by 4 bases, and 10 bases separated the two germline ends. Germline V gene lookup returns CDR1 SNHLY and CDR2 FYNNEI. CDR3 DNA: TGTGCCAGCAGTGAAGAAGGGCAGGGTAATGAAAAACTGTTTTTT. It translates to CASSEEGQGNEKLFF.